One and the same sample provided the 12 T cell receptor beta chains below, sequenced in a study of T cells in Graves' hyperthyroidism and ophthalmopathy. Amplification of TCR beta CDR3 regions used RNA as the template. The HTBI primer set served for first-round RT-PCR of the TCR CDR3. TCRdb fed the multiplex PCR reads into MiXCR, producing one record per CDR3 protein. This sample has around 300,000 distinct CDR3 sequences, with less than 30% found just once. The sequencing input was blood. These receptors all stem from a man aged 35 to 55 with Graves' hyperthyroidism that later progressed to Graves' ophthalmopathy.

Ten or more counts support this clonotype. This sequence joins TRBV5-1 and TRBJ1-5; 7 bases fit TRBD1. Per germline, CDR1 SGHRS and CDR2 YFSETQ. The CDR3 contains 14 residues. Unmatched junction bases numbered 5, after V lost 1 base and J lost 7 bases. CDR3 sequence: CASSLTGAEQPQHF. The CDR3 nucleotides are TGCGCCAGCAGCTTGACAGGGGCTGAACAGCCCCAGCATTTT.

This clonotype was recorded many times. This chain links TRBV24-1 with TRBJ2-3; the D is unclear. Deletions cut 9 bases from V and 4 bases from J, with 13 bases between. CDR1 and CDR2 (germline): KGHDR, SFDVKD. This CDR3 is 13 amino acids long. The CDR3, as DNA: TGTGCCACCGGAAAGTGGGGATCAGATACGCAGTATTTT. This sequence encodes CATGKWGSDTQYF.

This chain joins TRBV2 and TRBJ2-6; D could derive from TRBD1 or TRBD2 (6 bases each). V lost 5 bases to trimming and J lost 0 bases, with 11 bases between them. The CDR3 has 16 amino acids. From germline, CDR1 is SNHLY and CDR2 FYNNEI. The DNA for the CDR3 is TGTGCCAGCAGTACGGGGGCGATCTCTGGGGCCAACGTCCTGACTTTC. Translated: CASSTGAISGANVLTF.

This clonotype was picked up a small number of times. The V gene is TRBV20-1, the J gene TRBJ2-5, with 8 bases aligning to TRBD1. Unmatched junction bases numbered 18, after V lost 4 bases and J lost 5 bases. Germline loops: CDR1 DFQATT, CDR2 SNEGSKA (reference sequence). This CDR3 has 17 residues. The CDR3 loop is CSANRRRAGGVMETQYF. The DNA of the CDR3 is TGCAGTGCTAACCGGCGACGGGCAGGGGGCGTGATGGAGACCCAGTACTTC.

The chain is built from TRBV4-3 and TRBJ1-1, with unresolved D. The CDR3 has 13 residues. The V gene's germline CDR1 is LGHNA and CDR2 YSLEER. V lost 0 bases, J lost 10 bases, and 12 bases lay in between. CDR3 nucleotides: TGCGCCAGCAGCCAAGATTATGGCCGTAGAGCTTTCTTT. Residues: CASSQDYGRRAFF.

The sample holds a few counts of this clonotype. The chain couples TRBV30 to TRBJ2-2, with TRBD2 matching over 11 bases. V lost 3 bases and J lost 7; bases outside the gene matches: 4. Per germline, CDR1 GTSNPN and CDR2 SVGIG (reference sequence). The CDR3 has 14 amino acids. In DNA form, the CDR3 reads TGTGCCTGGAGCGCCGGGACTAGCGGCGGGGAGCTGTTTTTT. This encodes CAWSAGTSGGELFF.

This clonotype showed up many times. This chain connects TRBV10-3 to TRBJ2-7; a weak D match, TRBD2 (5 bases). V dropped 4 bases and J dropped 4 bases, with 11 bases sitting between them. The CDR3 is 13 amino acids. CDR1 ENHRY and CDR2 SYGVKD come from the germline V gene. This CDR3 reads CAISGVSDYEQYF. CDR3 nucleotide sequence: TGTGCCATCAGTGGGGTTAGCGATTACGAGCAGTACTTC.

This chain links TRBV12-3 or TRBV12-4 with TRBJ2-7, with D uncertain. The CDR3 runs to 12 residues. V lost 7 bases and J lost 6, with 13 bases in between. The CDR3 region is CASTLGRAEQYF. The DNA for the CDR3 is TGTGCCAGCACTTTGGGTAGAGCCGAGCAGTACTTC.

In this sample, this clonotype turned up many times. The rearrangement uses TRBV10-3 and TRBJ2-7, with TRBD1 as a possible D gene (5 bases). Trimming removed 10 bases at V and 0 bases at J, with 16 bases between. The germline gives CDR1 ENHRY, CDR2 SYGVKD. The CDR3 sequence is 14 residues long. This CDR3 reads CATKQALSSYEQYF. CDR3 nucleotide sequence: TGTGCCACAAAACAGGCGTTATCCTCCTACGAGCAGTACTTC.

Many counts were recorded for this clonotype. The rearrangement uses TRBV12-3 or TRBV12-4 and TRBJ2-2; D gene unclear. V lost 3 bases to trimming and J lost 7 bases, with 12 bases between them. The CDR3 is 14 residues long. CDR3 bases: TGTGCCAGCAGTTTGCGTGTAGACGGCGGGGAGCTGTTTTTT. It is translated as CASSLRVDGGELFF.

Ten or more counts support this clonotype. This sequence joins TRBV29-1 and TRBJ1-2, with 7 bases that match TRBD1. V dropped 6 bases and J dropped 4; count of bases not matched to a gene: 17. Germline V gene data show CDR1 as SQVTM and CDR2 as ANQGSEA. This CDR3 region has 16 residues. Written as DNA, the CDR3 is TGCAGCGTGACGCAAAATCGGGACAGACCCCCCTATGGCTACACCTTC. It translates to CSVTQNRDRPPYGYTF.

This clonotype was detected only a few times. Here the CDR3 reads CASSYGQVAAYEQYF. The CDR3, as DNA: TGTGCCAGCAGTTACGGACAGGTAGCAGCCTACGAGCAGTACTTC. The chain couples TRBV6-5 to TRBJ2-7, with 7 bases fitting TRBD1. The V gene end was trimmed by 2 bases and the J gene end by 2 bases; junction bases not matched to a gene: 6. In germline, CDR1 is MNHEY, CDR2 SVGAGI. The CDR3 contains 15 residues.